The clone carrying this TCR beta chain has more than one count but fewer than ten. Its antigen is undetermined. This CDR3 has 16 residues. Trimming cost V 8 bases and J 9 bases; bases outside gene matches: 13. Germline assignment: CDR1 MDHEN and CDR2 SYDVKM. These data belong to a study of T-cell memory formation after mild COVID-19. Each CDR3 protein gets one entry after TCRdb re-called the 5' RACE reads with MiXCR. The sample has 450,000 or so distinct CDR3 sequences; nearly 25% are singletons. General study points: CD4+ contracting clones were found mainly in CM and EM, and CD8+ ones in EMRA. Memory from before infection featured some responding clones, which suggests cross-reactive memory joined.

This clonotype originated in an adult woman who had mild COVID-19 (a few samples of this study predate the infection). Cell type and time point are not known. The sequenced sample consisted of PBMCs or a T cell subset sorted from them (not recorded which). The J gene is TRBJ2-1, the V gene TRBV28; 13 bases fit TRBD2. The CDR3 nucleotides are TGTGCCAGCTTAATTAGAAACGGACTAGCGGGAGCTGAGCAGTTCTTC. Translated: CASLIRNGLAGAEQFF.